This T cell receptor beta chain was identified in a study of blood T cell repertoires in COVID-19. Study-wide context: Either two negative PCRs, clearance, or symptom resolution qualified Cohort 3 donors as recovered.

Living in about 25 US areas, the participants were between roughly 18 and 95 years of age. CDR3 length equals 14 residues. Germline values: CDR1 LGHDT, CDR2 YNNKEL (reference sequence). V lost 6 bases, J lost 7 bases, and 6 bases stayed unmatched. Authors' methods: Quantification of nucleated cells was approximated via reference gene primer amplification. Profiling relied on immunoSEQ multiplex PCR, and the TCRdb table lists in-frame clones only, not all of them. V and J calls and clone size follow that table, whereas D and trimming were derived from the DNA. The sample consists of roughly 150,000 clones, approximately 79% of them appearing once.

Sequenced: PBMCs or T cells enriched from blood (not recorded which). The sequence was obtained from a woman aged 70 to 79 in a cohort exposed to, infected with or recovered from COVID-19 (not recorded which). This chain uses TRBV3-1 (or the pseudogene TRBV3-2) with TRBJ1-4, with TRBD1 matching over 9 bases. CDR3 sequence reads: CASRGTGLGEKLFF. Written as DNA, the CDR3 is TGTGCCAGCAGGGGGACAGGGCTGGGTGAAAAACTGTTTTTT.